One and the same sample provided the 20 T cell receptor beta chains below, sequenced in a study of regulatory T cells in long-lasting Graves disease. As to time point: newly diagnosed GD, antithyroid drugs for less than 3 months. The TCR library was made from RNA extracted from PBMCs. According to the study, TCR beta libraries were built with iRepertoire HTBI primers and CDR3-region Arm-PCR. Via MiXCR, TCRdb re-called the multiplex PCR reads, giving one row per CDR3 protein. Here the sample spans about 500,000 distinct CDR3 sequences, more than 10% being singletons. In addition, the sample was reused for a study of T cells in Graves' hyperthyroidism and ophthalmopathy.

Sequenced material: peripheral blood mononuclear cells (PBMCs), taken at new diagnosis, from a patient treated with antithyroid drugs. Every receptor here comes from a woman aged 25-40 years with Graves disease.

This clonotype was found a few times. With a much larger clone just one base away, this may be a read error. This rearrangement joins TRBV7-2 to TRBJ2-7; 7 bases match TRBD2. Looked up from germline, CDR1 is SGHTA and CDR2 is FQGNSA. The V gene end was trimmed by 2 bases and the J gene end by 5 bases; junction bases not matched to a gene: 27. CDR3 length: 21 residues. CDR3 in amino acids: CASSLLGPSNFPAGVPHEQYF. CDR3 sequence (DNA): TGTGCCAGCAGCTTACTGGGACCGAGCAACTTTCCGGCGGGAGTCCCCCACGAGCAGTACTTC.

This clonotype has a count of ten or more. The chain has TRBV30 and TRBJ2-7; TRBD2 aligns across 13 bases. The trim removed 3 bases at V and 9 bases at J, leaving 2 bases unmatched. The CDR3 spans 12 residues. In germline, CDR1 is GTSNPN, CDR2 SVGIG (reference sequence). CDR3 region: CAWRLAGGGQYF. In nucleotides, the CDR3 is TGTGCCTGGAGACTAGCGGGAGGGGGGCAGTACTTC. Filled out from reference TRBV30 and TRBJ2-7, the complete variable domain reads SQTIHQWPATLVQPVGSPLSLECTVEGTSNPNLYWYRQAAGRGLQLLFYSVGIGQISSEVPQNLSASRPQDRQFILSSKKLLLSDSGFYLCAWRLAGGGQYFGPGTRLTVT.

A remark on this clonotype: A far larger clone is off by one base, so a read error is likely. The chain has TRBV11-3 and TRBJ2-7, with D unclear. The V end lost 6 bases, the J end lost 2 bases, and 2 bases lay between the germline ends. The CDR3 contains 10 residues. Germline CDR1 and CDR2: SGHNT and YENEEA. This chain's CDR3 is CASSAYEQYF. The CDR3 DNA follows: TGTGCCAGCAGTGCCTACGAGCAGTACTTC.

At least ten counts were recorded for this clonotype. V is TRBV10-1 and J is TRBJ2-2, with D possibly TRBD2 on 5 matching bases. The V end was cut by 3 bases, the J end by 0 bases, with 11 bases between. Germline V CDR1 and CDR2: WNHNN, SYGVQD (reference sequence). This CDR3 spans 16 amino acids. CDR3 region: CASSDGGLPNTGELFF. CDR3 DNA sequence: TGCGCCAGCAGTGATGGCGGGCTGCCGAACACCGGGGAGCTGTTTTTT.

The rearrangement links TRBV14 to TRBJ2-1; no firm D call. CDR1 and CDR2 from the germline V gene are SGHDN and FVKESK. Trimming left V 3 bases short and J 5 bases short, with 20 bases between. The CDR3 runs to 17 residues. CDR3 loop: CASSHPRFGVTHNEQFF. CDR3 nucleotide sequence: TGTGCCAGCAGCCACCCCCGTTTTGGGGTAACCCACAATGAGCAGTTCTTC.

This clonotype has a count of ten or more. The chain is built from TRBV20-1 and TRBJ2-3; TRBD2 aligns across 9 bases. Unmatched junction bases numbered 7, after V lost 1 base and J lost 2 bases. The CDR3 is 16 amino acids. Germline V gives CDR1 DFQATT, CDR2 SNEGSKA (reference sequence). In nucleotides, the CDR3 is TGCAGTGCTAGAGGTGGTAGCGGGAGATACACAGATACGCAGTATTTT. It codes for CSARGGSGRYTDTQYF.

This clonotype was recorded many times. J is TRBJ1-2 and V is TRBV3-1, with a possible D match to TRBD1 (5 bases). CDR3 length: 17 residues. Germline V CDR1 and CDR2: LGHDT, YNNKEL (reference sequence). V was trimmed by 4 bases and J by 2 bases, leaving 20 bases between them. The CDR3 region has the DNA TGTGCCAGCAGCCCGGCCTCCTCACAGGAAAGGAACTATGGCTACACCTTC. Protein: CASSPASSQERNYGYTF.

This clonotype was counted only a few times. The gene calls are TRBV5-6 and TRBJ2-4; 7 positions agree with TRBD2. This CDR3 is 15 amino acids long. V was pared by 0 bases and J by 4 bases, with 4 bases of the junction left unmatched. CDR1 is SGHDT and CDR2 is YYEEEE in the germline V gene. CDR3 sequence: CASSLERGSKNIQYF. DNA for the CDR3: TGTGCCAGCAGCTTGGAGCGCGGGAGTAAAAACATTCAGTACTTC.

This clonotype has only one observation. The gene calls are TRBV29-1 and TRBJ2-5; D is ambiguous. There are 12 residues in the CDR3. The V and J ends lost 7 bases and 5 bases respectively, with 14 bases between them. Germline CDR1 reads SQVTM; CDR2 reads ANQGSEA. CDR3 in amino acids: CSGGHRAETQYF. The CDR3 region has the DNA TGCAGCGGTGGGCACCGGGCTGAGACCCAGTACTTC.

With regard to this clonotype: A read error may be the cause here, since a much bigger clone is one base away. The CDR3 sequence: CSAADPGGNQPQHF. In nucleotides, the CDR3 is TGCAGTGCCGCCGACCCGGGGGGCAATCAGCCCCAGCATTTT. This chain connects TRBV20-1 to TRBJ1-5; D is perhaps TRBD1 (5 bases). The CDR3 sequence is 14 residues long. The germline V and J ends were trimmed by 6 bases and 2 bases, with 14 bases remaining between them. From germline, CDR1 is DFQATT and CDR2 SNEGSKA (reference sequence).

The chain is built from TRBV20-1 and TRBJ2-1; D is tentatively TRBD1 or TRBD2 (6 bases each). The V end lost 1 base, the J end lost 14 bases, and 30 bases lay between the germline ends. Germline V CDR1 and CDR2: DFQATT, SNEGSKA (reference sequence). The CDR3 length is 17 residues. The CDR3 loop is CSARGNPRGRDGQAEFF. The CDR3 DNA follows: TGCAGTGCTAGAGGGAATCCCCGGGGGCGAGACGGACAAGCCGAGTTCTTC.

This clonotype turned up a few times. The chain is built from TRBV6-1 and TRBJ1-5; a weak D match, TRBD1 (5 bases). CDR3 length equals 17 residues. Germline V gene lookup returns CDR1 MNHNS and CDR2 SASEGT. Trimming shortened V by 6 bases and J by 3 bases, and 21 bases separated the two germline ends. CDR3 sequence reads: CASSRSWGDGYNQPQHF. Written as DNA, the CDR3 is TGTGCCAGCAGCCGGTCGTGGGGGGACGGGTACAATCAGCCCCAGCATTTT.

The rearrangement uses TRBV7-9 and TRBJ1-4; tentatively, D is TRBD1 (6 bases). Germline V gives CDR1 SEHNR, CDR2 FQNEAQ (reference sequence). CDR3 length equals 17 residues. V was pared by 2 bases and J by 5 bases, with 18 bases between. The DNA of the CDR3 is TGTGCCAGCAGCTTACCCCAGGACAGCTATCTGAATGAAAAACTGTTTTTT. It codes for CASSLPQDSYLNEKLFF.

This clonotype was observed at least ten times. The chain has TRBV20-1 and TRBJ2-2; 7 nucleotides line up with TRBD2. V was pared by 0 bases and J by 6 bases, with 10 bases of the junction left unmatched. Germline CDR1 reads DFQATT; CDR2 reads SNEGSKA (reference sequence). The CDR3 consists of 16 residues. CDR3 sequence reads: CSARDLRGSRAGELFF. Here the CDR3 DNA reads TGCAGTGCTAGAGATCTTCGCGGGAGTCGAGCCGGGGAGCTGTTTTTT.

At least ten counts were recorded for this clonotype. The J gene is TRBJ2-2, the V gene TRBV15; 8 bases line up with TRBD2. Germline trimming cut 0 bases from V and 6 bases from J; bases unmatched to any gene: 12. This CDR3 has 18 residues. The germline CDR1 and CDR2 sequences are LNHNV and YYDKDF (reference sequence). For the CDR3, the DNA is TGTGCCACCAGCAGAGATTCGGGACTAGTGAAAGCCCCCGGGGAGCTGTTTTTT. Protein sequence: CATSRDSGLVKAPGELFF.

The chain combines TRBV15 with TRBJ2-5; 10 bases agree with TRBD2. CDR3 size: 19 residues. Germline V gene sequence: CDR1 LNHNV, CDR2 YYDKDF (reference sequence). J gave up 1 base and V 0 bases, and 11 bases lay outside the gene matches. CDR3 nucleotides: TGTGCCACCAGCAGAGAGGCTAGCGGGAGTAGTAGCGGCCAAGAGACCCAGTACTTC. This encodes CATSREASGSSSGQETQYF.

This clonotype occurred many times. The chain employs TRBV28 and TRBJ2-7; D uncertain. CDR3 length equals 12 residues. Looked up from germline, CDR1 is MDHEN and CDR2 is SYDVKM. Deletions cut 5 bases from V and 6 bases from J, with 11 bases between. CDR3 protein: CASSSPGTEQYF. The CDR3 DNA reads TGTGCCAGCAGTAGTCCGGGCACCGAGCAGTACTTC.

This clonotype was counted at least ten times. The chain uses TRBV11-3 and TRBJ2-7; possibly TRBD1 for D (5 bases). V gave up 2 bases and J gave up 2 bases, with 13 bases separating them. Germline V gene sequence: CDR1 SGHNT, CDR2 YENEEA. This CDR3 spans 15 amino acids. The CDR3 region has the DNA TGTGCCAGCAGCTTAACCTTTCGACAGACCTACGAGCAGTACTTC. Translating it yields CASSLTFRQTYEQYF.

Many counts were recorded for this clonotype. V is TRBV29-1 and J is TRBJ2-2, with D perhaps TRBD2 (6 bases). Germline CDR1 and CDR2: SQVTM and ANQGSEA. The CDR3 runs 12 residues. V lost 2 bases and J lost 7, with 8 bases in between. CDR3 bases: TGCAGCGTTGAACGGGGGATCGGGGAGCTGTTTTTT. This codes for CSVERGIGELFF.

This clonotype was observed at least ten times. The rearrangement joins TRBV19 to TRBJ2-7, with 11 bases that match TRBD2. This CDR3 has 18 amino acids. Germline CDR1 LNHDA, CDR2 SQIVND (reference sequence). V shed 5 bases, J shed 2 bases, and the junction held 14 bases outside the gene matches. The CDR3 DNA reads TGTGCCAGTAGTCCCGGGCTAGGGCTAGCGGGAGGAACCTACGAGCAGTACTTC. Protein: CASSPGLGLAGGTYEQYF. Based on the CDR3 plus reference TRBV19 and TRBJ2-7, the full variable domain is DGGITQSPKYLFRKEGQNVTLSCEQNLNHDAMYWYRQDPGQGLRLIYYSQIVNDFQKGDIAEGYSVSREKKESFPLTVTSAQKNPTAFYLCASSPGLGLAGGTYEQYFGPGTRLTVT.